This TCR beta chain was captured by sequencing in a study of siplizumab effects on memory and regulatory T cells (dated by TCRdb to the late 2010s). With regard to the full study: The study looked at the effect of siplizumab, an anti-CD2 antibody, on alloreactive T-cell subsets in allogeneic mixed lymphocyte reactions made from human PBMCs.

V sheds 7 bases and J sheds 1 base, leaving 7 bases between their ends. CDR1 is given as SNHLY and CDR2 as FYNNEI, both from the germline V gene. CDR3 length: 12 amino acids, cysteine to phenylalanine. The DNA shown is the 36-base CDR3, in frame from base 1. Library preparation used the immunoSEQ multiplex PCR assay. Around 94,000 TCR templates per sample were assayed on the deep sequencing platform. Genomic DNA extracted from sorted T cells was used for TCRbeta CDR3 sequencing. The authors' pipeline ran thus. The R programming language was used for clonal analysis of TCRbeta CDR3 data. Alloreactive CD4+ and CD8+ clones were identified by comparing unstimulated samples to CFSE-low samples taken after the reaction. Regulatory or non-regulatory origin was assigned to alloreactive CD4+ clones by matching of sequences to sorted unstimulated Treg and non-Treg repertoires. TCRdb carries this immuneACCESS record with in-frame sequences only. Its versions omit some clonotypes, under half of them owing to an unresolved V gene in the studies checked, with the rest unexplained. The D gene and trimming were derived from the DNA, and the V and J assignments and clone size from that table. This sample gives tens of thousands of clones in total; around four fifths of them show up just once. The top ten hold roughly 3.8% of the sample.

Unstimulated CD4+ memory cells were also sequenced in three donor pairs, together with CD4+ naive, CD8+ TEMRA, CD8+ naive and CD8+ effector memory subsets. Sorted unstimulated T cells and proliferating T cells recovered from mixed lymphocyte reactions were subjected to TCRbeta CDR3 sequencing. Fresh whole blood from approximately ten HLA-typed healthy donors was used to isolate PBMCs. This clone appeared a few times. Its target antigen remains unknown. No clone much larger than this one lies a single base away; base qualities are absent. Summary of the overall study and its limitations: Because sequences below about 10^-5 frequency were poorly captured, only a minor fraction of alloreactive clones could be mapped to unstimulated subsets. Roughly 75-95% of proliferating CD4+ or CD8+ clones could not be assigned a naive or memory phenotype. Whether proliferating Tregs from siplizumab cultures were suppressive was not functionally confirmed. Among mappable alloreactive CD4+ clones, an average Treg-derived fraction of about 70% was observed with siplizumab, compared with approximately 30% in control reactions. The cumulative frequency of alloreactive sequences that could be traced back to unstimulated CD4+ memory T cells was significantly reduced by siplizumab. Greater diversity appeared to be present in unstimulated naive T cells than in memory T cells, and a substantial contribution to the alloresponse seemed to be made by naive cells.

The sample comprised memory CD4+ T cells sorted from blood. Sample cell subset or site, as interpreted from the label and publication: unstimulated CD4+ memory T cells. The TCR sequence derives from a human donor in good health. Rearrangement joined TRBV2 to TRBJ1-1; the D gene cannot be named for sure. Here is the DNA: TGTGCCAGCATGAATTGGAACACTGAAGCTTTCTTT. Translated, it reads CASMNWNTEAFF.